These 20 T cell receptor beta chains were sequenced from one sample in a study of blood T cell repertoires in COVID-19. Sequenced by immunoSEQ multiplex PCR; TCRdb stores in-frame clones only, minus some. The table has approximately 150,000 clones, around four fifths seen once. The source material was PBMCs or T cells enriched from blood (not recorded which). The receptors shown here come from a woman in her fifties or sixties with acute COVID-19.

This chain joins TRBV19 and TRBJ1-1; no definite D call. The CDR3 loop spans 12 amino acids. CDR1 and CDR2 (germline): LNHDA, SQIVND (reference sequence). V lost 7 bases and J lost 2, with 8 bases in between. CDR3 sequence (DNA): TGTGCCAGTATGTTGGGCAACACTGAAGCTTTCTTT. As protein: CASMLGNTEAFF.

The V call is TRBV9, the J call TRBJ1-4; 8 positions agree with TRBD1. The germline CDR1 and CDR2 sequences are SGDLS and YYNGEE. Trimming at V came to 4 bases and at J to 4 bases, leaving 6 bases not matched to a gene. The CDR3 loop spans 15 amino acids. The CDR3 loop reads CASSPHRGGNEKLFF. In DNA form, the CDR3 reads TGTGCCAGCAGCCCCCACAGGGGGGGTAATGAAAAACTGTTTTTT.

The chain is built from TRBV10-3 and TRBJ1-2, with D maybe TRBD1 (5 bases). Germline lookup yields CDR1 ENHRY and CDR2 SYGVKD. Trimming shortened V by 6 bases and J by 6 bases, and 14 bases separated the two germline ends. CDR3 size: 13 residues. For the CDR3, the DNA is TGTGCCATCAGCCAGGGATCTCGGGATGGCTACACCTTC. It translates to CAISQGSRDGYTF.

As to this clone: Compared with germline, one end of the junction differs, possibly owing to a read error. The chain employs TRBV3-1 (or the pseudogene TRBV3-2) and TRBJ2-1; possible D gene TRBD2, 5 bases. Germline CDR1 LGHDT, CDR2 YNNKEL (reference sequence). The length of the CDR3 is 14 residues. CDR3 nucleotide sequence: TGTGCCAGCAGCCAAGCTTCTAGCTACTATGAGCAGTTCTTC. Amino acids: CASSQASSYYEQFF.

The CDR3 sequence: CASSPRREKLFF. The CDR3 DNA follows: TGTGCCAGCAGTCCCAGGCGCGAAAAACTGTTTTTT. This rearrangement joins TRBV5-8 to TRBJ1-4; unclear D gene. The CDR3 covers 12 residues. The germline gives CDR1 SGHTS, CDR2 YDEGEE. V lost 5 bases to trimming and J lost 8 bases, with 10 bases between them.

This chain connects TRBV3-1 (or the pseudogene TRBV3-2) to TRBJ2-7, with TRBD1 identical over 7 bases. The CDR3 consists of 15 residues. V lost 4 bases and J lost 4; bases outside the gene matches: 10. Per the germline V gene, CDR1 is LGHDT and CDR2 is YNNKEL (reference sequence). CDR3 nucleotides: TGTGCCAGCAGCCGAAGACAGGGTGGTGCGTACGAGCAGTACTTC. Amino acid sequence: CASSRRQGGAYEQYF.

This clone appeared a single time. The chain joins TRBV19 to TRBJ2-3; maybe TRBD2 (5 bases). The CDR3 totals 13 residues. V lost 4 bases to trimming and J lost 1 base, with 6 bases between them. CDR1 is LNHDA and CDR2 is SQIVND in the germline V gene (reference sequence). CDR3 nucleotides: TGTGCCAGTAGTAATAGCGGCACAGATACGCAGTATTTT. This encodes CASSNSGTDTQYF.

This clone occurred once. The genes are TRBV9 and TRBJ2-7; 9 bases line up with TRBD2. The CDR3 loop spans 15 amino acids. V shed 4 bases, J shed 3 bases, and the junction held 8 bases outside the gene matches. Germline CDR1 SGDLS, CDR2 YYNGEE. In nucleotides, the CDR3 is TGTGCCAGCAGCTCTAGCGGGGCGAGGTACTACGAGCAGTACTTC. Translating gives CASSSSGARYYEQYF.

This clone was seen just once. This sequence joins TRBV5-1 and TRBJ2-4; 9 nucleotides align to TRBD1. CDR1 is SGHRS and CDR2 is YFSETQ in the germline V gene. V trimming: 5 bases; J trimming: 1 base; junction bases outside the gene matches: 4. CDR3 size: 15 residues. The CDR3 region is CASSQGQGAKNIQYF. In DNA, the CDR3 is TGCGCCAGCAGTCAAGGACAGGGGGCCAAAAACATTCAGTACTTC.

The V gene is TRBV5-6, the J gene TRBJ2-5, with TRBD1 as a possible D gene (6 bases). Germline V gives CDR1 SGHDT, CDR2 YYEEEE. Trimming left V 5 bases short and J 4 bases short, with 12 bases between. This CDR3 has 13 residues. The CDR3 coding sequence is TGTGCCAGCAGGCTCCAGGGGACAGAGACCCAGTACTTC. It encodes CASRLQGTETQYF.

The gene calls are TRBV18 and TRBJ2-7; 7 bases match TRBD1. This CDR3 has 16 residues. The V and J ends lost 0 bases and 5 bases, in that order; junction bases with no gene match: 10. Germline V lookup: CDR1 KGHSH, CDR2 LQKENI. The CDR3, as DNA: TGTGCCAGCTCACCACCGGACAGGCCCCCCGGAGACGAGCAGTACTTC. The encoded protein is CASSPPDRPPGDEQYF.

The gene calls are TRBV19 and TRBJ1-6, with D perhaps matching TRBD1 (5 bases). In germline, CDR1 is LNHDA, CDR2 SQIVND (reference sequence). V shed 4 bases and J shed 2 bases, with 12 bases lying between them. The CDR3 extends over 16 amino acids. CDR3 nucleotide sequence: TGTGCCAGTAGTAGTTTGGCGACAGCCTATAATTCACCCCTCCACTTT. Its protein is CASSSLATAYNSPLHF.

The J gene is TRBJ1-4, the V gene TRBV5-5; D is perhaps TRBD1 (5 bases). Trimming shortened V by 6 bases and J by 0 bases, and 6 bases separated the two germline ends. Germline V CDR1 and CDR2: SGHKS, YYEKEE (reference sequence). There are 13 residues in the CDR3. The CDR3 DNA is TGTGCCAGCACGACAGCAACTAATGAAAAACTGTTTTTT. Its translation: CASTTATNEKLFF.

The gene calls are TRBV19 and TRBJ1-2, with 8 bases lining up with TRBD1. The ends lost 3 bases at V and 6 bases at J; junction bases unmatched: 3. This CDR3 is built from 13 residues. Germline V lookup: CDR1 LNHDA, CDR2 SQIVND (reference sequence). The CDR3 DNA reads as TGTGCCAGTAGTATGACAGGGGTGAATGGCTACACCTTC. Amino acids: CASSMTGVNGYTF.

This chain links TRBV11-3 with TRBJ2-3; weak D call: TRBD1 (7 bases). CDR1 and CDR2 from the germline V gene are SGHNT and YENEEA. V dropped 4 bases and J dropped 2 bases, with 13 bases sitting between them. The CDR3 consists of 15 residues. The CDR3 region is CASSSGGLDTDTQYF. In DNA form, the CDR3 reads TGTGCCAGCAGCTCAGGGGGACTTGACACAGATACGCAGTATTTT.

The chain links TRBV7-2 to TRBJ1-5, with 9 bases aligning to TRBD1. V lost 3 bases and J lost 4; bases outside the gene matches: 10. This CDR3 spans 17 amino acids. CDR1 and CDR2 from the germline V gene are SGHTA and FQGNSA. Written as DNA, the CDR3 is TGTGCCAGCAGCTTCGATTCGGGACAGGGCGGGAATCAGCCCCAGCATTTT. Protein: CASSFDSGQGGNQPQHF.

The rearrangement uses TRBV15 and TRBJ1-1; possibly TRBD1 for D (5 bases). This CDR3 is 17 amino acids long. V lost 0 bases and J 1 base, leaving 15 bases between the germline ends. CDR1 and CDR2 from the germline V gene are LNHNV and YYDKDF (reference sequence). This chain's CDR3 is CATSRERGTDPNTEAFF. DNA for the CDR3: TGTGCCACCAGCAGAGAACGAGGGACTGACCCGAACACTGAAGCTTTCTTT.

The gene calls are TRBV28 and TRBJ1-2; weak D call: TRBD1 (5 bases). The germline V and J ends were trimmed by 6 bases and 7 bases, with 6 bases remaining between them. Germline CDR1 is MDHEN and CDR2 is SYDVKM. This CDR3 contains 10 residues. CDR3 bases: TGTGCCAGCAGGGGGCTTGGCTACACCTTC. This translates into CASRGLGYTF.

The chain has TRBV18 and TRBJ1-1; TRBD1 matches at 7 bases. V lost 5 bases and J lost 3; bases outside the gene matches: 6. Per the germline V gene, CDR1 is KGHSH and CDR2 is LQKENI. This CDR3 has 14 amino acids. The CDR3 region has the DNA TGTGCCAGCTCAGGAACCGGGACAGACACTGAAGCTTTCTTT. Translation gives CASSGTGTDTEAFF.

Notes on this clone: In the same sample, other DNA sequences code for this CDR3. This chain's CDR3 is CASSLVQGDEKLFF. The CDR3 nucleotides read TGTGCCAGCAGCTTGGTACAGGGGGATGAAAAACTGTTTTTT. The gene calls are TRBV5-5 and TRBJ1-4; 8 bases are shared with TRBD1. In germline, CDR1 is SGHKS, CDR2 YYEKEE (reference sequence). V dropped 0 bases and J dropped 6; count of bases not matched to a gene: 1. The CDR3 totals 14 residues.